The clone carrying this T cell receptor (beta chain) is a singleton in its sample. Its matching antigen is unknown. The PCR was carried out with 60 Vbeta primers and 13 Jbeta primers. Some clones are missing from TCRdb's copy, which holds only in-frame ones; the method was immunoSEQ multiplex PCR. The table includes about 160,000 clones, over 65% detected once. This entry belongs to a study of cytomegalovirus exposure and HLA in healthy donors. Study-wide results and limits: V- and J-gene trimming in TCR beta was tied to a missense DCLRE1C variant by an analysis performed later. Rare TCR sequences dominated, though some public TCRs recurred in many donors. The productive fraction for most TCR beta V segments was about 90% or about 30% in an earlier analysis. Fewer N-insertions (relative to the approximately 700-donor mean) were reportedly seen in an Asian-associated ancestry cluster in a later analysis.

The ends lost 0 bases at V and 9 bases at J; junction bases unmatched: 19. Germline V gives CDR1 SSHAT, CDR2 FNYEAQ (reference sequence). The CDR3 is 21 residues long. The chain uses TRBV7-7 and TRBJ2-1, with TRBD2 identical over 14 bases. Source material: PBMCs. The TCR sequence derives from a woman aged 35 to 49 in good health and CMV-seronegative. CDR3 residues: CASSLALGTSGGGTGSVEQFF. The CDR3 nucleotides read TGTGCCAGCAGCTTAGCGCTCGGGACTAGCGGGGGTGGCACGGGCTCGGTTGAGCAGTTCTTC.